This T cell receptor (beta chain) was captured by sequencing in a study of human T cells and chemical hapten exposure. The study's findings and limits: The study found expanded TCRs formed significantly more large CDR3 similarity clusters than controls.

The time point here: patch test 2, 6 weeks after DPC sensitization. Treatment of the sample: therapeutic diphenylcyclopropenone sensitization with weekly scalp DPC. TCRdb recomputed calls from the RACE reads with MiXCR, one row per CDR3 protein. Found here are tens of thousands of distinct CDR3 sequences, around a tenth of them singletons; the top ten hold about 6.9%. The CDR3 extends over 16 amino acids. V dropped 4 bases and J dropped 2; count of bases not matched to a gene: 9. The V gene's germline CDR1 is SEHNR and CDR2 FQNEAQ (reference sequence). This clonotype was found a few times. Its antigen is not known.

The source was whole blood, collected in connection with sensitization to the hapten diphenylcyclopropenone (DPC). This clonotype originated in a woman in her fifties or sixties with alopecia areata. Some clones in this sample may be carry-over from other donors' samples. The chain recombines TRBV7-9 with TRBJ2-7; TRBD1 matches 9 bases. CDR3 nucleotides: TGTGCCAGCAGCTCGCCTGGGACAGGGAACCCCTACGAGCAGTACTTC. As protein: CASSSPGTGNPYEQYF.